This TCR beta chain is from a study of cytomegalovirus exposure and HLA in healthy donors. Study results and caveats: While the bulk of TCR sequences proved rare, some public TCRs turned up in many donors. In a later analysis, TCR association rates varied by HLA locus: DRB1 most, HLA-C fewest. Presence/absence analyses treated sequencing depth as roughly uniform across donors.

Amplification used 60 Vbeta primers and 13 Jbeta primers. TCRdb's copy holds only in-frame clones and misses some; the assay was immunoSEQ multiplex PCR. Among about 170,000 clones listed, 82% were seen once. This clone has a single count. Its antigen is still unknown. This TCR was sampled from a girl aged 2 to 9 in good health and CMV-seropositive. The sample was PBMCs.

CDR3 region: CATSRAGQSGYTF. CDR3 nucleotide sequence: TGTGCCACCAGCAGAGCGGGACAGTCGGGCTACACCTTC. The rearrangement uses TRBV15 and TRBJ1-2; 7 bases are a match to TRBD1. Trimming removed 1 base from V and 8 bases from J; junction bases left unmatched: 4. The CDR3 contains 13 residues. The germline V gene has CDR1 LNHNV and CDR2 YYDKDF (reference sequence). The complete variable domain, with remaining parts taken from reference TRBV15 and TRBJ1-2, reads DAMVIQNPRYQVTQFGKPVTLSCSQTLNHNVMYWYQQKSSQAPKLLFHYYDKDFNNEADTPDNFQSRRPNTSFCFLDIRSPGLGDTAMYLCATSRAGQSGYTFGSGTRLTVV.